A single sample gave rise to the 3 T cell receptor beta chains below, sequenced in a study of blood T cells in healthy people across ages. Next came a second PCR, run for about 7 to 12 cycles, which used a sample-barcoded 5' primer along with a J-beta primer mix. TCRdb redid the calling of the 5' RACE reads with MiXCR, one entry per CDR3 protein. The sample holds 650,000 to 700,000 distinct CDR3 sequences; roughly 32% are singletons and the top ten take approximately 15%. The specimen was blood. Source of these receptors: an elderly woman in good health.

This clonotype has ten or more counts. This CDR3 reads CASSYEGSGANVLTF. The CDR3, as DNA: TGTGCCAGCAGTTACGAGGGCTCTGGGGCCAACGTCCTGACTTTC. This sequence joins TRBV6-5 and TRBJ2-6; a possible D gene is TRBD2 (5 bases). Trimming removed 2 bases from V and 0 bases from J, with 5 bases in between. In germline, CDR1 is MNHEY, CDR2 SVGAGI. The CDR3 loop spans 15 amino acids.

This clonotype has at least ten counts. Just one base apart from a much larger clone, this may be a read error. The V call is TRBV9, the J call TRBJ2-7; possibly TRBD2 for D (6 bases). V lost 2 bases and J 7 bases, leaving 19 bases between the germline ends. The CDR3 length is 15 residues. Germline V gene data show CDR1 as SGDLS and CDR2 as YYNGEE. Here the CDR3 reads CASSVDGGLYNEQYF. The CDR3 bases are TGTGCCAGCAGCGTTGACGGGGGTTTATACAATGAGCAGTACTTC.

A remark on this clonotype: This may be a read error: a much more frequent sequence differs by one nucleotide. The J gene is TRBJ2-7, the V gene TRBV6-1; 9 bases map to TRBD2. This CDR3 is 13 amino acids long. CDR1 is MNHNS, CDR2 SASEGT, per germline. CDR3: CAGRGTSWGEQYF. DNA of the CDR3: TGTGCCGGCAGGGGGACTAGCTGGGGCGAGCAGTACTTC.